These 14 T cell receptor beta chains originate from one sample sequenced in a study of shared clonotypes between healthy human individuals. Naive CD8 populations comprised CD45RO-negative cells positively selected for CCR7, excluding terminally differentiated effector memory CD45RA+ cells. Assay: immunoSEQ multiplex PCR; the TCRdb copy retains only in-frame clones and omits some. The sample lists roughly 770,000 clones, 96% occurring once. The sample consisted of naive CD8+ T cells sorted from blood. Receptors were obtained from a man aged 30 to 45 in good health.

The CDR3 reads CASSLGIVANEKLFF. The CDR3 nucleotides are TGTGCCAGCAGCTTGGGCATAGTAGCTAATGAAAAACTGTTTTTT. This sequence joins TRBV5-5 and TRBJ1-4; D gene ambiguous. Germline-derived CDR1 and CDR2 are SGHKS and YYEKEE (reference sequence). There are 15 residues in the CDR3. Trimming stripped 0 bases from V and 3 bases from J, with 9 bases between.

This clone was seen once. The CDR3 nucleotides are TGCGCCAGCAGCCACGGGACAGCGACTAATGAAAAACTGTTTTTT. Its translation is CASSHGTATNEKLFF. V is TRBV4-1 and J is TRBJ1-4; 7 bases match TRBD1. The germline V gene has CDR1 MGHRA and CDR2 YSYEKL. This CDR3 is 15 amino acids long. V was pared by 3 bases and J by 2 bases, with 3 bases of the junction left unmatched.

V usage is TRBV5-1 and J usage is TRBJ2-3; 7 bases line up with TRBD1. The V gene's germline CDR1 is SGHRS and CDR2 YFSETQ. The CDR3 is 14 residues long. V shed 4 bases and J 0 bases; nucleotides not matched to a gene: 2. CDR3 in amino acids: CASSATGSTDTQYF. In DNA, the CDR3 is TGCGCCAGCAGCGCGACAGGGAGCACAGATACGCAGTATTTT.

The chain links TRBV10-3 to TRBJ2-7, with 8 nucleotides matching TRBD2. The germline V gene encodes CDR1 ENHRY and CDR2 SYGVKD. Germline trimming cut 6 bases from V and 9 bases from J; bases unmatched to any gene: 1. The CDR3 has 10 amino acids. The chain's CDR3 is CAISLAGQYF. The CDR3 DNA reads TGTGCCATCAGCCTAGCGGGGCAGTACTTC.

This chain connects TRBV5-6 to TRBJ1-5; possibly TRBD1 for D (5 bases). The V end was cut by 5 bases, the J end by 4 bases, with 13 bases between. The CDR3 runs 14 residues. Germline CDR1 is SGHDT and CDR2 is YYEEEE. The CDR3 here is CASSVRGFNQPQHF. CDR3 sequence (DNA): TGTGCCAGCAGTGTACGGGGGTTTAATCAGCCCCAGCATTTT.

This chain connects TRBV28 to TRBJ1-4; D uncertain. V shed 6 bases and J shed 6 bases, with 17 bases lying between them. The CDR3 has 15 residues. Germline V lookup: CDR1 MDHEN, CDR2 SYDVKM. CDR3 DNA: TGTGCCAGCAGCCTCGGCCGAAAGGTTTATGAAAAACTGTTTTTT. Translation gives CASSLGRKVYEKLFF.

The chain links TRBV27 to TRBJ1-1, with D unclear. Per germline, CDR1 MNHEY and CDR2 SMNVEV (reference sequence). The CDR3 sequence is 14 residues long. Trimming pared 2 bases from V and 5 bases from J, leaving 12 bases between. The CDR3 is CASSLNSGGTEAFF. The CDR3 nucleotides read TGTGCCAGCAGTTTAAATAGTGGAGGAACTGAAGCTTTCTTT.

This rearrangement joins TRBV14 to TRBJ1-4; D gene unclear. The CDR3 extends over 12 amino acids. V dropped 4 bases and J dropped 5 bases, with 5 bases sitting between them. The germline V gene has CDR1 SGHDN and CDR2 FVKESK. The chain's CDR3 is CASSLQNEKLFF. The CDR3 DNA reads TGTGCCAGCAGCCTACAGAATGAAAAACTGTTTTTT.

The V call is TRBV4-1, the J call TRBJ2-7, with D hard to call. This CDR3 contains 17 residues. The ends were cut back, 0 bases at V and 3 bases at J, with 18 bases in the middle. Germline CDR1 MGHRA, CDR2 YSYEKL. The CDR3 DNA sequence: TGCGCCAGCAGCCAAGATCTTGGTCCGGTCGGCTACTACGAGCAGTACTTC. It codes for CASSQDLGPVGYYEQYF.

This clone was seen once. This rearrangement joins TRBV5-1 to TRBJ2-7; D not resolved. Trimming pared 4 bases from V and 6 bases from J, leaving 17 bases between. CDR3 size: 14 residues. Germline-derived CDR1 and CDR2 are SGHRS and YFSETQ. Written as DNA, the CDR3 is TGCGCCAGCAGCCTACCAGGTGAGGTTGGCGAGCAGTACTTC. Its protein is CASSLPGEVGEQYF.

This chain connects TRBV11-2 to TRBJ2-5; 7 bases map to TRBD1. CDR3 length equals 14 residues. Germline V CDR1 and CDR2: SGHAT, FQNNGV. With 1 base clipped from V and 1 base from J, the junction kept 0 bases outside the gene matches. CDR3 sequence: CASSLAGGQETQYF. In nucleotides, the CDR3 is TGTGCCAGCAGCTTAGCAGGGGGCCAAGAGACCCAGTACTTC. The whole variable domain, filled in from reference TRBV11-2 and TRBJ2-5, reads EAGVAQSPRYKIIEKRQSVAFWCNPISGHATLYWYQQILGQGPKLLIQFQNNGVVDDSQLPKDRFSAERLKGVDSTLKIQPAKLEDSAVYLCASSLAGGQETQYFGPGTRLLVL.

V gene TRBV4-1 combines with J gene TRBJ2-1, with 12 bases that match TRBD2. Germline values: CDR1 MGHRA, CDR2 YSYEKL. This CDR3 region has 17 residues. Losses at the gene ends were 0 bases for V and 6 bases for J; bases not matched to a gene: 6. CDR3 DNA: TGCGCCAGCAGCCAAGAAGATGCACTAGCGGGGGGCAATGAGCAGTTCTTC. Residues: CASSQEDALAGGNEQFF.

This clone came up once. For the CDR3, the DNA is TGTGCCAGCAGCGACGCGGTAGATACGCAGTATTTT. The encoded protein is CASSDAVDTQYF. The chain recombines TRBV7-9 with TRBJ2-3; D not certain. The length of the CDR3 is 12 residues. Germline V gene data show CDR1 as SEHNR and CDR2 as FQNEAQ (reference sequence). Trimming removed 5 bases from V and 5 bases from J, with 8 bases in between.

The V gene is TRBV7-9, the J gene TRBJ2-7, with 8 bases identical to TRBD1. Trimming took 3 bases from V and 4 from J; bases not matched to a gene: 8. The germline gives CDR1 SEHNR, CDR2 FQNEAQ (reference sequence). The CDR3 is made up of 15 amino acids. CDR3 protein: CASSFLSQGAYEQYF. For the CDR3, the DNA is TGTGCCAGCAGCTTTCTCTCGCAGGGGGCATACGAGCAGTACTTC.